This T cell receptor (beta chain) was obtained from a study of blood T cell repertoires in COVID-19. About the study: Sample material is recorded as cDNA or gDNA derived from T cells, B-cell-depleted T cells, or PBMCs.

Only in-frame clones appear in the TCRdb table, and some are missing; sequencing was by immunoSEQ multiplex PCR. The data show around 40,000 clones, less than 85% seen once. The CDR3 has 16 residues. Germline V CDR1 and CDR2: SGHAT, FQNNGV. Between the trimmed V and J ends, which lost 2 bases and 0 bases, there was a span of 14 bases. The source material was peripheral blood. The chain couples TRBV11-2 to TRBJ2-7, with a possible D match to TRBD2 (6 bases). The clonotype originates from a man between 65 and 79 years old with acute or convalescent COVID-19. The CDR3 DNA sequence: TGTGCCAGCAGCTTAAAGGGGACTCTAACCTCCTACGAGCAGTACTTC. Amino acid sequence: CASSLKGTLTSYEQYF.